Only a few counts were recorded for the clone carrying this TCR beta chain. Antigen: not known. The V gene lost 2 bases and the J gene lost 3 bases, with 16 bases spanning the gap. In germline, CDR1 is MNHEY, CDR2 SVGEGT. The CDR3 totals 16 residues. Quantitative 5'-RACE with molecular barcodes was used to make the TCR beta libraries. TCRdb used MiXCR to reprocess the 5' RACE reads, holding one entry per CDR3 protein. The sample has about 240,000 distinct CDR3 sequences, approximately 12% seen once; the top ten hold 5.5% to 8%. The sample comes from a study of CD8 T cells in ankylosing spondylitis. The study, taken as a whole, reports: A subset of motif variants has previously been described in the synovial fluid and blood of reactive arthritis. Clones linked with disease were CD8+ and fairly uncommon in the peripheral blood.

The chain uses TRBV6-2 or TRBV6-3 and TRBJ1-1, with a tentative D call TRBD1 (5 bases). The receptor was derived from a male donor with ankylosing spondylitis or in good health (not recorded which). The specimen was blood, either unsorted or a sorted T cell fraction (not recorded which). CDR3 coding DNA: TGTGCCAGCAGTTACACTGGGACCCCGACGGACACTGAAGCTTTCTTT. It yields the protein CASSYTGTPTDTEAFF.